A single sample gave rise to the 6 T cell receptor beta chains below, sequenced in a study of CD8+CD57+ T cells in acquired aplastic anemia. Profiling that covered TCR beta VDJ and CDR3 relied on genomic DNA as its template. TCRdb ran MiXCR on the reads and lists one entry per CDR3 protein. The sample carries over 200,000 distinct CDR3 sequences, over 55% recorded once. Sequencing was done on a sample of sorted CD4+, CD8+, or CD8+CD57+ T cells (not recorded which) from PBMCs. The receptors here all came from a human donor in good health.

This clonotype was counted at least ten times. CDR3: CASSFWGGSTGELFF. In DNA, the CDR3 is TGTGCCAGCAGCTTTTGGGGGGGATCCACCGGGGAGCTGTTTTTT. The J gene is TRBJ2-2, the V gene TRBV5-6; 7 bases are a match to TRBD2. The ends lost 2 bases at V and 4 bases at J; junction bases unmatched: 5. Germline CDR1 SGHDT, CDR2 YYEEEE. The CDR3 is 15 amino acids.

This clonotype was picked up many times. The chain combines TRBV10-3 with TRBJ1-2; perhaps TRBD1 as D (6 bases). Germline assignment: CDR1 ENHRY and CDR2 SYGVKD. The CDR3 is made up of 15 amino acids. Deletions cut 0 bases from V and 3 bases from J, with 11 bases between. CDR3 loop: CAISESSQGHYGYTF. The CDR3 DNA is TGTGCCATCAGTGAGTCGAGCCAGGGGCACTATGGCTACACCTTC.

The chain employs TRBV7-8 and TRBJ2-7; TRBD1 agrees at 8 bases. V shed 6 bases and J 3 bases; nucleotides not matched to a gene: 4. Germline V gives CDR1 SGHVS, CDR2 FQNEAQ. This CDR3 has 13 residues. CDR3 coding DNA: TGTGCCAGCAGACAGGGGGTCTACTACGAGCAGTACTTC. This codes for CASRQGVYYEQYF.

This clonotype was detected many times. The rearrangement links TRBV20-1 to TRBJ2-1; TRBD2 is a possible D gene (6 bases). Germline CDR1 DFQATT, CDR2 SNEGSKA (reference sequence). Trimming removed 0 bases at V and 2 bases at J, with 11 bases between. The CDR3 runs 15 residues. The CDR3 coding sequence is TGCAGTGCTAGAGAGTCGCGGGGAACCTACAATGAGCAGTTCTTC. Translation: CSARESRGTYNEQFF.

CDR3 in DNA: TGTGCCAGCAGTAGACCGGACGGGGAGACCCAGTACTTC. Its protein product is CASSRPDGETQYF. The chain is built from TRBV6-5 and TRBJ2-5; unclear D gene. The V end lost 5 bases, the J end lost 5 bases, and 12 bases lay between the germline ends. Germline loops: CDR1 MNHEY, CDR2 SVGAGI. CDR3 length: 13 amino acids.

The rearrangement joins TRBV4-3 to TRBJ2-6; TRBD1 matches 10 bases. With V trimmed by 0 bases and J by 16 bases, 15 bases remained unmatched. This CDR3 is 17 amino acids long. In germline, CDR1 is LGHNA, CDR2 YSLEER. In nucleotides, the CDR3 is TGCGCCAGCAGCCAAGATGGGGACAGGGGAATCGCCGGGGAGCTGACTTTC. Protein product: CASSQDGDRGIAGELTF.